A single sample is the source of the 30 T cell receptor beta chains below, sequenced in a study of blood T cell repertoires in COVID-19. Measured with immunoSEQ multiplex PCR; TCRdb has only the in-frame clones, and not every one. The repertoire holds 150,000 to 200,000 clones, with roughly 90% as singletons. The sequenced sample consisted of peripheral blood. These receptors were taken from a woman aged 45-65 years with acute or convalescent COVID-19.

The chain links TRBV7-9 to TRBJ1-2; 7 bases agree with TRBD1. The junction had 5 bases not matched to a gene; V was cut back by 5 bases and J by 8 bases. The CDR3 contains 12 residues. Germline V lookup: CDR1 SEHNR, CDR2 FQNEAQ (reference sequence). In DNA, the CDR3 is TGTGCCAGCAGCCCCAGGACAGGCGGCTACACCTTC. It yields the protein CASSPRTGGYTF. Full variable domain (outside the CDR3, taken from reference TRBV7-9 and TRBJ1-2): DTGVSQNPRHKITKRGQNVTFRCDPISEHNRLYWYRQTLGQGPEFLTYFQNEAQLEKSRLLSDRFSAERPKGSFSTLEIQRTEQGDSAMYLCASSPRTGGYTFGSGTRLTVV.

This chain joins TRBV6-4 and TRBJ1-2, with D perhaps TRBD1 (5 bases). V dropped 0 bases and J dropped 8 bases, with 7 bases sitting between them. From germline, CDR1 is MRHNA and CDR2 SNTAGT. The length of the CDR3 is 12 residues. Here the CDR3 reads CASSDSKGGYTF. The DNA for the CDR3 is TGTGCCAGCAGTGACTCGAAGGGGGGCTACACCTTC.

The CDR3 sequence is CASSQSRSNQPQHF. In DNA, the CDR3 is TGCGCCAGCAGTCAATCGAGGAGCAATCAGCCCCAGCATTTT. The J gene is TRBJ1-5, the V gene TRBV23-1, with unresolved D. TRBV23-1 qualifies as an ORF whose function is uncertain. V lost 0 bases and J 1 base, leaving 4 bases between the germline ends. CDR3 size: 14 residues.

CDR3 sequence: CASSLDGGASTEAFF. DNA for the CDR3: TGTGCCAGCAGCTTAGATGGGGGGGCCTCCACTGAAGCTTTCTTT. This sequence joins TRBV7-6 and TRBJ1-1, with D possibly being TRBD1 (6 bases). CDR1 and CDR2 (germline): SGHVS, FNYEAQ. This CDR3 is built from 15 residues. Trimming removed 1 base from V and 4 bases from J, with 13 bases in between.

The chain recombines TRBV5-6 with TRBJ2-7; 8 bases map to TRBD1. V lost 7 bases and J lost 3; bases outside the gene matches: 12. CDR3 size: 15 residues. From germline, CDR1 is SGHDT and CDR2 YYEEEE. This CDR3 is CASQSILGTGYEQYF. In DNA, the CDR3 is TGTGCCAGCCAATCCATATTGGGGACAGGCTACGAGCAGTACTTC.

This clone was found a few times. The V and J genes are TRBV7-3 and TRBJ2-1; possibly TRBD1 for D (5 bases). This CDR3 comprises 14 residues. V was cut by 4 bases and J by 4 bases, with 11 bases left in between. The germline gives CDR1 SGHTA, CDR2 FQGTGA. The CDR3 sequence is CASSSTGRYNEQFF. The CDR3 DNA is TGTGCCAGCAGCTCCACAGGTAGATACAATGAGCAGTTCTTC.

This clone was detected once. J is TRBJ2-7 and V is TRBV6-5; 10 positions agree with TRBD2. The germline V gene has CDR1 MNHEY and CDR2 SVGAGI. This CDR3 is 15 amino acids long. V lost 8 bases and J lost 6; bases outside the gene matches: 13. The chain's CDR3 is CASAQIAGGRGEQYF. In DNA, the CDR3 is TGTGCCAGCGCTCAGATAGCGGGAGGCCGGGGCGAGCAGTACTTC.

This clone is a singleton in its sample. This rearrangement joins TRBV7-9 to TRBJ1-2, with no clear D. This CDR3 is built from 13 residues. Germline lookup yields CDR1 SEHNR and CDR2 FQNEAQ (reference sequence). Trimming took off 3 bases at V and 8 bases at J, with 13 bases between the two ends. This CDR3 reads CASSLDGLRGYTF. CDR3 in DNA: TGTGCCAGCAGCTTGGACGGACTTCGGGGCTACACCTTC.

The chain recombines TRBV4-1 with TRBJ2-3, with 10 bases aligning to TRBD2. The CDR3 runs to 15 residues. Trimming took 3 bases from V and 4 from J; bases not matched to a gene: 4. Germline CDR1 and CDR2: MGHRA and YSYEKL. The DNA for the CDR3 is TGCGCCAGCAGCCAGCTAGCGGGAGTTGCAGATACGCAGTATTTT. It is translated as CASSQLAGVADTQYF.

The chain couples TRBV4-2 to TRBJ2-3; 11 bases are a match to TRBD2. Germline V gene lookup returns CDR1 LGHNA and CDR2 YNFKEQ. V lost 4 bases, J lost 4 bases, and 13 bases stayed unmatched. The CDR3 has 18 amino acids. DNA for the CDR3: TGTGCCAGCAGCCCTCGGGTTAGCGGGGGGGCGGATGCAGATACGCAGTATTTT. Its translation is CASSPRVSGGADADTQYF.

CDR3 nucleotides: TGTGCCAGCAGCTATTCGGGGAATGAGCAGTTCTTC. This sequence encodes CASSYSGNEQFF. The chain carries TRBV7-9 and TRBJ2-1; maybe TRBD2 (5 bases). Deletions cut 4 bases from V and 7 bases from J, with 8 bases between. The CDR3 covers 12 residues. Germline V gene lookup returns CDR1 SEHNR and CDR2 FQNEAQ (reference sequence).

The chain joins TRBV27 to TRBJ2-7, with 9 bases lining up with TRBD1. The length of the CDR3 is 14 residues. Looked up from germline, CDR1 is MNHEY and CDR2 is SMNVEV (reference sequence). Germline trimming cut 6 bases from V and 3 bases from J; bases unmatched to any gene: 6. In DNA, the CDR3 is TGTGCCAGCAGCTTAGGGGACAGGGTCTACGAGCAGTACTTC. Its translation is CASSLGDRVYEQYF.

The chain links TRBV19 to TRBJ1-5; 7 bases are a match to TRBD1. V was clipped by 4 bases and J by 6 bases; unmatched bases: 12. The germline V gene has CDR1 LNHDA and CDR2 SQIVND (reference sequence). The CDR3 is 16 amino acids. CDR3 nucleotides: TGTGCCAGTAGTACCACGGGACAGCTCCTAGGTCAGCCCCAGCATTTT. It encodes CASSTTGQLLGQPQHF.

This chain joins TRBV7-2 and TRBJ1-2, with 7 bases aligning to TRBD1. The J segment lost 6 bases and the V segment lost 4 bases, leaving 8 bases of the junction unmatched. Germline-derived CDR1 and CDR2 are SGHTA and FQGNSA. The CDR3 runs to 14 residues. The CDR3 DNA reads TGTGCCAGCAGCTCACAGGGGCCCCTAGATGGCTACACCTTC. Residues: CASSSQGPLDGYTF.

This clone was seen only once. This sequence joins TRBV5-1 and TRBJ1-1, with 8 bases fitting TRBD1. V trimming: 4 bases; J trimming: 3 bases; junction bases outside the gene matches: 5. The CDR3 is made up of 14 amino acids. Germline assignment: CDR1 SGHRS and CDR2 YFSETQ. Here the CDR3 reads CASSTGGWDTEAFF. DNA of the CDR3: TGCGCCAGCAGCACAGGGGGTTGGGACACTGAAGCTTTCTTT.

The chain uses TRBV7-9 and TRBJ2-7; D may be TRBD2 (5 bases). The CDR3 spans 14 residues. Per the germline V gene, CDR1 is SEHNR and CDR2 is FQNEAQ (reference sequence). V was shortened by 5 bases and J by 6 bases, with 17 bases between the two germline ends. The CDR3 here is CASSAFDGVSEQYF. CDR3 DNA: TGTGCCAGCAGCGCTTTCGACGGGGTAAGCGAGCAGTACTTC.

The rearrangement links TRBV2 to TRBJ1-6, with a weak D call TRBD1 (5 bases). The V end was cut by 3 bases, the J end by 0 bases, with 9 bases between. The CDR3 consists of 16 residues. Germline V CDR1 and CDR2: SNHLY, FYNNEI. This CDR3 is CASSDGDFSYNSPLHF. For the CDR3, the DNA is TGTGCCAGCAGTGATGGGGACTTCTCCTATAATTCACCCCTCCACTTT.

The chain uses TRBV7-9 and TRBJ2-1, with 7 bases that match TRBD1. This CDR3 comprises 12 residues. With 8 bases clipped from V and 8 bases from J, the junction kept 6 bases outside the gene matches. CDR1 is SEHNR and CDR2 is FQNEAQ in the germline V gene (reference sequence). CDR3 nucleotides: TGTGCCAGCGAGGGACAGACCGATGAGCAGTTCTTC. Amino acid sequence: CASEGQTDEQFF.

The chain carries TRBV13 and TRBJ2-7; 13 bases are a match to TRBD2. Germline assignment: CDR1 PRHDT and CDR2 FYEKMQ (reference sequence). CDR3 length equals 16 residues. V shed 2 bases and J 4 bases; nucleotides not matched to a gene: 5. CDR3 region: CASSLRVTSGRYEQYF. As DNA, the CDR3 is TGTGCCAGCAGCTTACGGGTGACTAGCGGGAGGTACGAGCAGTACTTC.

J is TRBJ1-2 and V is TRBV18; perhaps TRBD1 as D (6 bases). Germline V gives CDR1 KGHSH, CDR2 LQKENI. V lost 0 bases to trimming and J lost 8 bases, with 13 bases between them. This CDR3 has 14 residues. This CDR3 reads CASSPPGPGTGYTF. CDR3 nucleotide sequence: TGTGCCAGCTCACCACCGGGGCCCGGGACAGGCTACACCTTC.

This sequence joins TRBV5-6 and TRBJ1-6, with D uncertain. The germline gives CDR1 SGHDT, CDR2 YYEEEE. The CDR3 is 16 amino acids. V shed 4 bases and J shed 0 bases, with 11 bases lying between them. The CDR3 spells CASSPPPSSYNSPLHF. The CDR3, as DNA: TGTGCCAGCAGCCCCCCTCCGAGCTCCTATAATTCACCCCTCCACTTT.

This sequence joins TRBV5-6 and TRBJ2-7; D perhaps matches TRBD2 (5 bases). V was shortened by 6 bases and J by 0 bases, with 7 bases between the two germline ends. Germline CDR1 and CDR2: SGHDT and YYEEEE. The CDR3 length is 12 residues. The CDR3 reads CASTRDSYEQYF. CDR3 bases: TGTGCCAGCACCCGGGACTCCTACGAGCAGTACTTC. Filled out from reference TRBV5-6 and TRBJ2-7, the complete variable domain reads DAGVTQSPTHLIKTRGQQVTLRCSPKSGHDTVSWYQQALGQGPQFIFQYYEEEERQRGNFPDRFSGHQFPNYSSELNVNALLLGDSALYLCASTRDSYEQYFGPGTRLTVT.

This chain joins TRBV18 and TRBJ1-1; D is undetermined. Germline V lookup: CDR1 KGHSH, CDR2 LQKENI. The CDR3 is 13 amino acids. V was cut by 3 bases and J by 6 bases, with 11 bases left in between. The CDR3: CASSPLQKAEAFF. The CDR3 nucleotides are TGTGCCAGCTCACCTTTACAGAAAGCTGAAGCTTTCTTT.

The chain employs TRBV29-1 and TRBJ1-1; tentative D call: TRBD1 (6 bases). The V and J ends lost 4 bases and 5 bases respectively, with 14 bases between them. CDR1 is SQVTM and CDR2 is ANQGSEA in the germline V gene. CDR3 size: 13 residues. The CDR3 here is CSVVSGGRTEAFF. CDR3 nucleotides: TGCAGCGTTGTTTCCGGGGGGCGAACTGAAGCTTTCTTT. Full variable domain (remainder filled in from reference TRBV29-1 and TRBJ1-1): SAVISQKPSRDICQRGTSLTIQCQVDSQVTMMFWYRQQPGQSLTLIATANQGSEATYESGFVIDKFPISRPNLTFSTLTVSNMSPEDSSIYLCSVVSGGRTEAFFGQGTRLTVV.

In its sample, this clone was seen a few times. The chain uses TRBV24-1 and TRBJ2-3; 7 nucleotides agree with TRBD1. The CDR3 is 14 amino acids. CDR1 and CDR2 (germline): KGHDR, SFDVKD. V shed 0 bases, J shed 7 bases, and the junction held 3 bases outside the gene matches. The CDR3 sequence is CATSDLMTGYTQYF. CDR3 coding DNA: TGTGCCACCAGTGATTTGATGACAGGGTATACGCAGTATTTT.

The J gene is TRBJ1-1, the V gene TRBV6-2 or TRBV6-3; D is perhaps TRBD1 (6 bases). V was clipped by 2 bases and J by 0 bases, with 16 bases between them. Germline V gene lookup returns CDR1 MNHEY and CDR2 SVGEGT. The CDR3 extends over 17 amino acids. CDR3 loop: CASSYQLPGAVNTEAFF. The CDR3 DNA is TGTGCCAGCAGTTACCAACTCCCAGGGGCCGTGAACACTGAAGCTTTCTTT.

The rearrangement joins TRBV4-3 to TRBJ2-1; TRBD1 might be the D (6 bases). With 0 bases removed from V and 2 bases from J, the gap between germline ends came to 11 bases. Per the germline V gene, CDR1 is LGHNA and CDR2 is YSLEER. The CDR3 length is 16 residues. CDR3 protein: CASSQERTATYNEQFF. The CDR3 nucleotides are TGCGCCAGCAGCCAAGAACGGACAGCCACCTACAATGAGCAGTTCTTC.

DNA of the CDR3: TGTGCCAGCCAGGACTATACCTACGAGCAGTACTTC. Its translation: CASQDYTYEQYF. The chain carries TRBV6-5 and TRBJ2-7; maybe TRBD2 (6 bases). Per germline, CDR1 MNHEY and CDR2 SVGAGI. V lost 8 bases to trimming and J lost 2 bases, with 10 bases between them. This CDR3 contains 12 residues.

The V gene is TRBV30, the J gene TRBJ1-1; 9 bases align to TRBD1. This CDR3 contains 15 residues. Germline-derived CDR1 and CDR2 are GTSNPN and SVGIG (reference sequence). V was clipped by 3 bases and J by 4 bases; unmatched bases: 9. The CDR3 nucleotides are TGTGCCTGGAGCCTAGGACAGGGGAGGATCACTGAAGCTTTCTTT. Its translation is CAWSLGQGRITEAFF.

The chain recombines TRBV4-3 with TRBJ2-7, with D perhaps matching TRBD2 (6 bases). This CDR3 has 17 residues. The V end was cut by 0 bases, the J end by 2 bases, with 17 bases between. Germline V CDR1 and CDR2: LGHNA, YSLEER. CDR3 loop: CASSQEVGGGAPYEQYF. CDR3 nucleotide sequence: TGCGCCAGCAGCCAAGAGGTCGGGGGAGGCGCGCCCTACGAGCAGTACTTC.